One T cell receptor (beta chain) is described in this entry. Its antigen remains unknown. The library was made from cDNA and included unique molecular identifiers. TCRdb itself ran the PCR reads through MiXCR, one entry per CDR3 protein. Of 650,000 to 850,000 distinct CDR3 sequences detected, under 60% appear once; the ten largest clones hold roughly 5.2%. This sample stems from a study of post-analysis software for immune sequencing data. Study observations and caveats: Relative to controls, patients had 4 or 5 TRBV segments at higher frequency, with TRBV5-6, TRBV5-1 and TRBV20-1 among these.

The J segment lost 4 bases and the V segment lost 6 bases, leaving 9 bases of the junction unmatched. The CDR3 is 16 amino acids. The chain employs TRBV12-3 or TRBV12-4 and TRBJ2-3; 11 nucleotides align to TRBD2. This sequence was found in a girl aged 10 to 17 with multiple sclerosis. The sample was blood. The CDR3 reads CASRSGLAGRSDTQYF. CDR3 sequence (DNA): TGTGCCAGCAGATCAGGACTAGCGGGTCGCTCAGATACGCAGTATTTT.